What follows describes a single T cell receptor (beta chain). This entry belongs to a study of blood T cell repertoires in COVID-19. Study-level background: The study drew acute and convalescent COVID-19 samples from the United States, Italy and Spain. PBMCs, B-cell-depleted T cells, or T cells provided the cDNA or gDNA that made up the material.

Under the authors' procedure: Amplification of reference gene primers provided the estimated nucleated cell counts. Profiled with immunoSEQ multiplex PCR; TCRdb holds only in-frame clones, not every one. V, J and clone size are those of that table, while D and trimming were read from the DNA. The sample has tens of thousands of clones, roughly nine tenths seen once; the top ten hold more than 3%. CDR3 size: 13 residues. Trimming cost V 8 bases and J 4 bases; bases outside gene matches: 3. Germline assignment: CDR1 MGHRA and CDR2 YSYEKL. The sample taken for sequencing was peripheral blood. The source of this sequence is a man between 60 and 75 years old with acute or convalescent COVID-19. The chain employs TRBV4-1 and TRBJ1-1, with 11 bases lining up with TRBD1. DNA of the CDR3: TGCGCCAGCGGGGGGACAGGGGGCACTGAAGCTTTCTTT. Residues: CASGGTGGTEAFF.